This T cell receptor (beta chain) was sequenced during a study of blood T cell repertoires in COVID-19. Across the study: Whether acute or convalescent, the COVID-19 samples came from the United States, Italy and Spain. The analysed material was cDNA or gDNA that came from T cells, B-cell-depleted T cells, or PBMCs.

Libraries were prepared by immunoSEQ multiplex PCR; TCRdb keeps only in-frame clonotypes and omits some of them. The sample gives 240,000 or so clones, more than 75% of which show up once; about 2.1% is in the top ten. Assignments of participants to cohorts depended upon their own reported clinical history. What the recovered Cohort 3 donors had was two negative PCRs, clearance, or symptom resolution. Losses at the gene ends were 7 bases for V and 4 bases for J; bases not matched to a gene: 8. Looked up from germline, CDR1 is MDHEN and CDR2 is SYDVKM. The CDR3 loop spans 14 amino acids. The source of this sequence is a woman aged 45 to 65 who had recovered from COVID-19. V usage is TRBV28 and J usage is TRBJ1-1; 8 positions agree with TRBD1. Sequencing was carried out using PBMCs or T cells enriched from blood (not recorded which). The CDR3 here is CASTSRGRTTEAFF. CDR3 sequence (DNA): TGTGCCAGCACTTCCAGGGGGCGTACCACTGAAGCTTTCTTT.